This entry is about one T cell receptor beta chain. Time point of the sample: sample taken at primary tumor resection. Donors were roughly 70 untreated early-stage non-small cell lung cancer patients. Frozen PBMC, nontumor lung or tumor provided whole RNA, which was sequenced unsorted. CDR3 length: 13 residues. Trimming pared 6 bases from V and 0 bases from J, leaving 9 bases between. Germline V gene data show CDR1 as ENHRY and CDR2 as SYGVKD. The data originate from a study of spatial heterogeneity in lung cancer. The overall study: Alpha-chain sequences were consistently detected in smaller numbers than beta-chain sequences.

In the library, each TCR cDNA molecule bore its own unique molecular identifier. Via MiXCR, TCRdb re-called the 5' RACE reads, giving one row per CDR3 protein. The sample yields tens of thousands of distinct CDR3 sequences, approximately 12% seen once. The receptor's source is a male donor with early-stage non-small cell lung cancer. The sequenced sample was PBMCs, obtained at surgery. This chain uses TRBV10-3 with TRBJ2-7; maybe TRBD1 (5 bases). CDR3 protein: CAIRGASSYEQYF. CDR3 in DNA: TGTGCCATCAGAGGGGCCAGCTCCTACGAGCAGTACTTC.